Listed below are T cell receptor beta chains from one sample, sequenced in a study of blood T cell repertoires in COVID-19. TCRdb keeps only in-frame clones here, not all; method: immunoSEQ multiplex PCR. This sample has 200,000 to 300,000 clones, with 86% found just once. The material sequenced was PBMCs or T cells enriched from blood (not recorded which). These receptors came from a woman aged 40-49 years with acute COVID-19. CDR3s include the opening cysteine and the closing phenylalanine or tryptophan.

>TRBV5-6|TRBJ2-7
CASSGVEREGPYEQYF
>TRBV12-3/TRBV12-4|TRBJ2-7
CASIKTGTYEQYF
>TRBV25-1|TRBJ1-1
CASSEGDLRSEAFF
>TRBV19|TRBJ2-2
CASTRRDRVSAGELFF
>TRBV24-1|TRBJ2-1
CATSDPQAPGLADNEQFF
>TRBV5-1|TRBJ2-5
CASRLESGQETQYF
>TRBV24-1|TRBJ2-1
CATSDTLAGGGGEQFF
>TRBV27|TRBJ2-5
CASSDRITGVRETQYF
>TRBV5-1|TRBJ2-2
CASSRDWQALGTGELFF
>TRBV5-6|TRBJ2-1
CASSLRELGRSFYNEQFF
>TRBV5-1|TRBJ2-1
CASRLTDGGEQFF
>TRBV7-4|TRBJ2-3
CASSLSGCTDTQYF
>TRBV6-1|TRBJ1-2
CASSDGGMSGYTF
>TRBV5-5|TRBJ2-7
CASKTGLAGGTYEQYF
>TRBV6-1|TRBJ2-7
CASSASGGFDRYEQYF
>TRBV30|TRBJ1-3
CAWSPEPGSGNTIYF
>TRBV25-1|TRBJ2-7
CASSDGQGSYEQYF
>TRBV11-3|TRBJ2-1
CASSLSALAGGRDEQFF
>TRBV6-5|TRBJ1-4
CASSSGDAGKLFF
>TRBV27|TRBJ2-7
CASSLGAGYEQYF
>TRBV29-1|TRBJ1-2
CSVLPQGGYGYTF
>TRBV2|TRBJ1-4
CASRGGRGPEKLFF
>TRBV3-1/TRBV3-2|TRBJ1-3
CASSHFRDSLGNTIYF
>TRBV12-3/TRBV12-4|TRBJ1-4
CASGQDREKLFF
>TRBV11-2|TRBJ2-3
CASSRGQTSTDTQYF
>TRBV10-3|TRBJ2-1
CAISERAGGLGYNEQFF
>TRBV5-4|TRBJ1-1
CASSLTEADKAFF
>TRBV3-1/TRBV3-2|TRBJ2-5
CASSQVPSERDQETQYF
>TRBV6-5|TRBJ2-7
CASSRSGLAGVEQYF
>TRBV2|TRBJ2-3
CASTKTSGRFQYF
>TRBV19|TRBJ1-3
CASSWTGGGNTIYF
>TRBV20-1|TRBJ2-3
CSASPYRLETSTDTQYF
>TRBV5-4|TRBJ1-2
CASSNARGLGGYTF
>TRBV5-1|TRBJ1-3
CASSLATGSGNTIYF
>TRBV7-8|TRBJ2-1
CASSLDGKNNEQFF
>TRBV19|TRBJ1-1
CASSIGVSYTEAFF